The TCR beta chain under discussion was sequenced for a study of T cells in women clearing cervical HPV infection. The method was immunoSEQ multiplex PCR; TCRdb's version includes in-frame clones alone and lacks a portion of them. The table gives more than 30,000 clones; the top ten clones make up 1.7% of it. The CDR3 runs to 15 residues. V lost 3 bases, J lost 7 bases, and 13 bases lay in between. For this clone: The read gets to within 3 residues of the CDR3 end, and the germline J gene fills in the rest.

This clonotype originated in a woman between 18 and 69 years old with a cervical HPV16 infection that either progressed to CIN3+ or cleared (not recorded which). Input material: blood buffy coat. V usage is TRBV12-3 or TRBV12-4 and J usage is TRBJ1-6; tentatively, D is TRBD1 (6 bases). The chain's CDR3 is CASSFLQGPNSPLHF. The covered CDR3 bases are TGTGCCAGCAGTTTCTTACAGGGTCCAAATTCACCC.